This T cell receptor beta chain was identified during a study of blood T cell repertoires in COVID-19. The CDR3 runs 15 residues. Per the original data handling: From reference gene primer amplification, estimates of nucleated cell counts were derived. TCRdb keeps only in-frame clones here, not all; method: immunoSEQ multiplex PCR. V, J and clone size were drawn from that table, and D and trimming were deduced from the DNA. The sample shows 160,000 or so clones, about 88% of them seen only once. This TCR derives from a woman aged 80 or over with acute or convalescent COVID-19. The sample taken for sequencing was peripheral blood. This chain joins TRBV12-1 and TRBJ2-2; TRBD2 reflects the table's D call only, with no check against the DNA. TRBV12-1 is a known pseudogene. The CDR3 loop reads CASSPQLRDTGELFF. DNA of the CDR3: TGTGCCAGCAGCCCCCAACTGAGGGACACCGGGGAGCTGTTTTTT.